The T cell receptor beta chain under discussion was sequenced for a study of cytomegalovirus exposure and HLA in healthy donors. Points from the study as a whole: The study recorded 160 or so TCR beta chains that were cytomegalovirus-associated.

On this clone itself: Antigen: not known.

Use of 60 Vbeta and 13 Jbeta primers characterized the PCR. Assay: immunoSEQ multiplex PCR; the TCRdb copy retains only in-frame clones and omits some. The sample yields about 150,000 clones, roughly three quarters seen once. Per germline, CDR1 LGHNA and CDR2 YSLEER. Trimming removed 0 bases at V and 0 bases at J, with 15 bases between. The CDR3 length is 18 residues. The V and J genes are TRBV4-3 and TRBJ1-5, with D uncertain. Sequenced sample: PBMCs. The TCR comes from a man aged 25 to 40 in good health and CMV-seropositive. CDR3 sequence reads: CASSQDPIRGYSNQPQHF. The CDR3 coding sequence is TGCGCCAGCAGCCAAGACCCTATCCGGGGTTATAGCAATCAGCCCCAGCATTTT.